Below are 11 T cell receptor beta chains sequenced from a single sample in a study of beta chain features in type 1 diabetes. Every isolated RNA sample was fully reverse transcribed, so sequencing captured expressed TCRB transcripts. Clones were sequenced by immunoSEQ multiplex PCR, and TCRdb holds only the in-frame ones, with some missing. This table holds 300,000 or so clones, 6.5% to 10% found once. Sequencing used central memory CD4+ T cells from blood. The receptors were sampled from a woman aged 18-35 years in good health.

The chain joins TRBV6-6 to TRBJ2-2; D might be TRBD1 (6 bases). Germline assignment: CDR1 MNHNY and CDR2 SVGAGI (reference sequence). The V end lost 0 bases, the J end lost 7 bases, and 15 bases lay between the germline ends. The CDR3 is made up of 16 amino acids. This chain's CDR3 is CASSYSEQGSNGELFF. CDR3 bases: TGTGCCAGCAGTTACTCGGAACAGGGAAGTAACGGGGAGCTGTTTTTT.

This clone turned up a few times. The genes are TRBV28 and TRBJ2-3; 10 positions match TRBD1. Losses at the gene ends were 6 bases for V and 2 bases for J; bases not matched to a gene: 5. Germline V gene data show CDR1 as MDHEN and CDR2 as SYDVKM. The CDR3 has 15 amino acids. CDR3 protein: CASRGQGSSTDTQYF. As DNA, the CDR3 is TGTGCCAGCAGGGGACAGGGGTCATCCACAGATACGCAGTATTTT.

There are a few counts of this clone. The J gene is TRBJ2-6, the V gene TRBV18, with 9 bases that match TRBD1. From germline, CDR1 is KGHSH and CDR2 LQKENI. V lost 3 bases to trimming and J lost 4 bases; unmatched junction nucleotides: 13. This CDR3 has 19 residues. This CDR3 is CASSPTQTGGAAGANVLTF. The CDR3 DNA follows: TGTGCCAGCTCACCGACTCAAACAGGGGGCGCGGCCGGGGCCAACGTCCTGACTTTC.

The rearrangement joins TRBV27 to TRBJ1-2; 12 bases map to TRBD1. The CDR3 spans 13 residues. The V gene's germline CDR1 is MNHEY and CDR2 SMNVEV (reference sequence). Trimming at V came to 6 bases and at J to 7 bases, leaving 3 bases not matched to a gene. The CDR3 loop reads CASRGQGAFGYTF. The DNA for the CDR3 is TGTGCCAGCAGGGGACAGGGGGCGTTTGGCTACACCTTC.

This CDR3 is CASSQAGPAGSRNTEAFF. The CDR3 DNA reads as TGTGCCAGCAGCCAAGCAGGTCCCGCAGGATCCAGGAACACTGAAGCTTTCTTT. J is TRBJ1-1 and V is TRBV4-2; D gene uncertain. V was pared by 1 base and J by 1 base, with 19 bases between. Germline V CDR1 and CDR2: LGHNA, YNFKEQ. This CDR3 spans 18 amino acids.

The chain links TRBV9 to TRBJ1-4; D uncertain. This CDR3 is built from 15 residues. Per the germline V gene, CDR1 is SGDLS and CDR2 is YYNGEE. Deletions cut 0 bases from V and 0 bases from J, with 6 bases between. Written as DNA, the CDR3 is TGTGCCAGCAGCGTAGGGGTTGCAACTAATGAAAAACTGTTTTTT. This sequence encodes CASSVGVATNEKLFF.

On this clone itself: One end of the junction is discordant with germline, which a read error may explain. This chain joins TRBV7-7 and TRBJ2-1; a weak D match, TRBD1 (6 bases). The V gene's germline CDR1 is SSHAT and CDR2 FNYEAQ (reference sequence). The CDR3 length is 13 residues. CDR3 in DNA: TGTGCTAGCAGCACGGGACAAAACAATGAGCAGTTCTTC. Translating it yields CASSTGQNNEQFF. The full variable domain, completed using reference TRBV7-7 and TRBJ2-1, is GAGVSQSPRYKVTKRGQDVTLRCDPISSHATLYWYQQALGQGPEFLTYFNYEAQPDKSGLPSDRFSAERPEGSISTLTIQRTEQRDSAMYRCASSTGQNNEQFFGPGTRLTVL.

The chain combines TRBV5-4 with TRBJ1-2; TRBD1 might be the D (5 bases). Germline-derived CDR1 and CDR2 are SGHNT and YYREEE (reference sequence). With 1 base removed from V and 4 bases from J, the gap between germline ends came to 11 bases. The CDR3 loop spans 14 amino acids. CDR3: CASSLNSGPYGYTF. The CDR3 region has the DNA TGTGCCAGCAGCTTGAATTCAGGGCCCTATGGCTACACCTTC.

The CDR3 loop is CASTSDRDYQPQHF. The CDR3 DNA sequence: TGTGCCAGTACTTCTGACAGGGATTATCAGCCCCAGCATTTT. The chain combines TRBV19 with TRBJ1-5, with 7 positions matching TRBD1. This CDR3 contains 14 residues. Per the germline V gene, CDR1 is LNHDA and CDR2 is SQIVND (reference sequence). Trimming removed 7 bases from V and 5 bases from J; junction bases left unmatched: 8.

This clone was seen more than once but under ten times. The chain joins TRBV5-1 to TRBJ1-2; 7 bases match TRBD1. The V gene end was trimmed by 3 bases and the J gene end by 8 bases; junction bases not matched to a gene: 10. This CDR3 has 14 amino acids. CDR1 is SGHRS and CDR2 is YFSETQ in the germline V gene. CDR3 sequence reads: CASSWDRMDRGYTF. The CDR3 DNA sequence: TGCGCCAGCAGCTGGGACAGAATGGATAGGGGCTACACCTTC.

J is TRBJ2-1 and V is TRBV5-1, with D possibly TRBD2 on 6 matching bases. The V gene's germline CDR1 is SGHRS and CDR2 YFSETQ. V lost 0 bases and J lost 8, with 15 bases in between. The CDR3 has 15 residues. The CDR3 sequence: CASSLAAGPHYEQFF. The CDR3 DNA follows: TGCGCCAGCAGCTTGGCCGCGGGACCCCACTATGAGCAGTTCTTC.